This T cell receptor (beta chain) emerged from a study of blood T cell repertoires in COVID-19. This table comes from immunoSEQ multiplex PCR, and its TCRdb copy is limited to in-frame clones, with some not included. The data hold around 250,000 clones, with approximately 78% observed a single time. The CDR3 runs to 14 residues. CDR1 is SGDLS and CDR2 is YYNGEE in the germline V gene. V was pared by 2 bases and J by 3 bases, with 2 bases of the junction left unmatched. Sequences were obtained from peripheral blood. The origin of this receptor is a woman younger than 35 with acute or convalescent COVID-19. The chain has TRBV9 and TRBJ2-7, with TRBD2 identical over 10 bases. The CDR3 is CASSVGTSDYEQYF. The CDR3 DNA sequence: TGTGCCAGCAGCGTCGGGACTAGCGACTACGAGCAGTACTTC.